This T cell receptor beta chain was recorded in a study of technical replicates of blood from a handful of donors (dated by TCRdb to about 2017). A remark on this clone: This clone's antigen is unknown. No base quality values were provided; no much bigger clone lies one nucleotide off.

Taken from cysteine to phenylalanine, the CDR3 has 15 residues. Just the 45-base CDR3 DNA is kept, in frame starting at base 1. CDR1 and CDR2 were assigned from the germline V gene (reference sequence) as PRHDT and FYEKMQ. V is cut by 5 bases and J by 2 bases, and the space between the germline ends is 16 bases. To prepare the library, the immunoSEQ multiplex PCR assay was applied. TCRdb stores this immuneACCESS table with in-frame sequences only. Part of the clones is absent; in the studies checked, under half of the shortfall reflects unresolved V genes, and no reason is known for the rest. The sample table records some 70,000 clones; roughly 95% of these occur just once. The ten largest clones represent more than 0.2% of the sample.

Sequencing was done on a sample of T cells isolated from PBMCs. The chain uses TRBV13 and TRBJ2-7, with a tentative D gene TRBD2 over 6 matching bases. The TCR sequence derives from a human donor in good health. The DNA reads TGTGCCAGCAGCGCCTCCGGGACGGGAGCCTACGAGCAGTACTTC. Translated, it reads CASSASGTGAYEQYF.